The rows below give T cell receptor beta chains drawn from one sample of a study of T cells and copy number aberrations in small-cell lung cancer. Profiling relied on immunoSEQ multiplex PCR, and the TCRdb table lists in-frame clones only, not all of them. The sample consists of around 2,500 clones, roughly 80% of them appearing once. Sequencing used normal tissue next to the tumor. These receptors were obtained from a man aged 60 to 69 with small cell lung cancer. Both conserved end residues are part of each CDR3. The order of the fields is J gene, D gene, V gene, clone size, CDR3 protein, CDR3 DNA. The D gene is left open where the match is weak. Rows give clone size only sometimes, using once, few, many, or a class for an expanded clone.

TRBJ2-1,TRBD1,TRBV5-4,.,CASSLGAGGSYNEQFF,TGTGCCAGCAGCTTGGGAGCAGGGGGTAGCTACAATGAGCAGTTCTTC
TRBJ1-5,.,TRBV6-4,.,CASSDSAGEDQPQHF,TGTGCCAGCAGTGACTCGGCAGGGGAGGACCAGCCCCAGCATTTT
TRBJ1-5,.,TRBV15,.,CATSRDSTNSNQPQHF,TGTGCCACCAGCAGAGATAGTACCAATAGCAATCAGCCCCAGCATTTT
TRBJ2-3,TRBD2,TRBV9,.,CASSVGPLAGTDTQYF,TGTGCCAGCAGCGTAGGCCCGCTAGCGGGCACAGATACGCAGTATTTT
TRBJ2-2,.,TRBV14,.,CASSQDGASLFF,TGTGCCAGCAGCCAAGATGGGGCCAGCCTGTTTTTT
TRBJ1-4,.,TRBV6-6,.,CASSYAATNEKLFF,TGTGCCAGCAGTTACGCCGCAACTAATGAAAAACTGTTTTTT
TRBJ1-4,TRBD1,TRBV19,.,CASSKGTGENEKLFF,TGTGCCAGTAGTAAAGGGACAGGGGAAAATGAAAAACTGTTTTTT
TRBJ1-1,.,TRBV7-6,.,CASSPSWGLGTEAFF,TGTGCCAGCAGCCCCAGTTGGGGTTTGGGCACTGAAGCTTTCTTT
TRBJ1-1,.,TRBV5-1,.,CASSLGGRTEAFF,TGCGCCAGCAGCTTGGGGGGGAGAACTGAAGCTTTCTTT
TRBJ2-3,.,TRBV7-6,.,CASSSEGVATDTQYF,TGTGCCAGCAGCTCAGAGGGAGTAGCGACAGATACGCAGTATTTT
TRBJ1-5,.,TRBV4-1,few,CASSQVPGSNQPQHF,TGCGCCAGCAGCCAAGTTCCAGGTAGCAATCAGCCCCAGCATTTT
TRBJ2-2,.,TRBV28,.,CASSRPWDTGELFF,TGTGCCAGCAGTAGACCCTGGGACACCGGGGAGCTGTTTTTT
TRBJ2-7,TRBD1,TRBV5-1,once,CASSYDRAEFYEQYF,TGCGCCAGCAGTTACGACAGGGCGGAGTTCTACGAGCAGTACTTC
TRBJ1-6,.,TRBV5-1,.,CASVEGSSYNSPLHF,TGCGCCAGCGTAGAGGGGAGCTCCTATAATTCACCCCTCCACTTT
TRBJ1-5,.,TRBV7-3,.,CASSSQGLSNQPQHF,TGTGCCAGCAGCTCTCAGGGGTTAAGCAATCAGCCCCAGCATTTT
TRBJ1-6,TRBD1,TRBV7-2,.,CASSGLQGAGNSPLHF,TGTGCCAGCAGCGGACTACAGGGGGCTGGAAATTCACCCCTCCACTTT
TRBJ1-1,.,TRBV19,.,CASSLMAGEAEAFF,TGTGCCAGTAGTTTGATGGCAGGGGAGGCTGAAGCTTTCTTT
TRBJ2-3,TRBD2,TRBV27,.,CASSLLAGLEFSTDTQYF,TGTGCCAGCAGTCTTCTAGCGGGCCTAGAATTTAGCACAGATACGCAGTATTTT
TRBJ2-2,.,TRBV7-3,.,CASSPPKPGELFF,TGTGCCAGCAGCCCCCCCAAGCCCGGGGAGCTGTTTTTT
TRBJ1-5,.,TRBV30,.,CAWSAIGRGYQPQHF,TGTGCCTGGAGTGCGATCGGCAGGGGATATCAGCCCCAGCATTTT
TRBJ1-5,.,TRBV7-2,.,CASSLVYTGNQPQHF,TGTGCCAGCAGCTTAGTTTATACGGGAAATCAGCCCCAGCATTTT
TRBJ2-7,.,TRBV10-1,.,CASSESTMREQYF,TGCGCCAGCAGTGAGTCGACCATGCGGGAGCAGTACTTC
TRBJ1-2,.,TRBV28,.,CASSPRTGLYGYTF,TGTGCCAGCAGTCCCCGAACAGGACTTTATGGCTACACCTTC
TRBJ1-3,.,TRBV19,.,CASSRRGFGVLVSGNTIYF,TGTGCCAGTAGTCGCAGGGGATTTGGAGTGTTGGTTTCTGGAAACACCATATATTTT
TRBJ1-1,.,TRBV6-1,.,CASRLLTEDHTEAFF,TGTGCCAGCAGACTCCTGACAGAGGATCACACTGAAGCTTTCTTT
TRBJ2-1,TRBD1,TRBV10-1,few,CASSAGTGGFYNEQFF,TGCGCCAGCAGTGCGGGGACAGGGGGTTTTTACAATGAGCAGTTCTTC